This entry lists 15 T cell receptor beta chains sequenced from one sample in a study of shared clonotypes between healthy human individuals. Here immunoSEQ multiplex PCR was the method, and the copy in TCRdb shows in-frame clones only, minus some. The sample has about 460,000 clones, around 77% seen once. The sample was PBMCs. These receptors were obtained from a middle-aged woman in good health. Some clones in this sample may be carry-over from other donors' samples.

The chain joins TRBV2 to TRBJ1-4, with D tentatively TRBD1 (5 bases). CDR1 is SNHLY and CDR2 is FYNNEI in the germline V gene. Trimming cost V 6 bases and J 3 bases, with 20 bases left between them. This CDR3 spans 17 amino acids. CDR3 DNA sequence: TGTGCCAGCAGACTCCTGGGACGTGCCAGGGCTAATGAAAAACTGTTTTTT. It encodes CASRLLGRARANEKLFF.

Only a few counts were recorded for this clone. This may arise from a read error, as a much more abundant clone is one base away. This rearrangement joins TRBV28 to TRBJ2-1, with D possibly matching TRBD2 (6 bases). The CDR3 consists of 16 residues. Trimming left V 4 bases short and J 0 bases short, with 13 bases between. Germline CDR1 is MDHEN and CDR2 is SYDVKM. This CDR3 is CASSSGGRGSYNEQFF. The CDR3 DNA reads as TGTGCCAGCAGTTCCGGGGGAAGGGGCTCCTACAATGAGCAGTTCTTC.

The CDR3 region is CSVEEDRGEQFF. CDR3 bases: TGCAGCGTTGAAGAGGACAGGGGTGAGCAGTTCTTC. The chain joins TRBV29-1 to TRBJ2-1, with TRBD1 identical over 9 bases. The germline gives CDR1 SQVTM, CDR2 ANQGSEA. After removal of 0 bases from V and 9 bases from J, the junction contained 0 bases not matched to a gene. This CDR3 is built from 12 residues.

The rearrangement uses TRBV21-1 and TRBJ1-5. TRBV21-1 is a known pseudogene. This CDR3 is built from 17 residues. The DNA for the CDR3 is TGTGCCAGCAGCAAAGACTTAATGCTGCGTGGCAATCAGCCCCAGCATTTT. This translates into CASSKDLMLRGNQPQHF.

The chain couples TRBV18 to TRBJ1-1, with D maybe TRBD1 (5 bases). The CDR3 extends over 13 amino acids. Per germline, CDR1 KGHSH and CDR2 LQKENI. V was clipped by 6 bases and J by 3 bases, with 11 bases between them. CDR3 bases: TGTGCCAGCTCGCCGGACATGTACACTGAAGCTTTCTTT. Translation: CASSPDMYTEAFF.

Concerning this clone itself: This sequence is one base from a far larger clone and is likely a read error. Other nucleotide sequences in the sample specify the same CDR3. J is TRBJ2-7 and V is TRBV4-3, with D possibly TRBD1 on 5 matching bases. This CDR3 has 13 residues. Germline CDR1 is LGHNA and CDR2 is YSLEER. The CDR3 coding sequence is TGCGCCAGCAGCCAAGATTGGGGCGTCGAGCAGTATTTC. This encodes CASSQDWGVEQYF.

This chain joins TRBV7-2 and TRBJ2-7; D gene ambiguous. The length of the CDR3 is 15 residues. Germline V gives CDR1 SGHTA, CDR2 FQGNSA. V lost 2 bases to trimming and J lost 0 bases, with 11 bases between them. CDR3 protein: CASSLSTRSSYEQYF. DNA for the CDR3: TGTGCCAGCAGCTTATCGACTCGGAGCTCCTACGAGCAGTACTTC.

This clone was detected many times. Sequence at one end of the junction differs from germline and may be a read error. Other nucleotide sequences in the sample specify the same CDR3. This chain connects TRBV4-1 to TRBJ2-7; no definite D call. CDR3 length equals 14 residues. Germline V gives CDR1 MGHRA, CDR2 YSYEKL. CDR3 sequence (DNA): TGCGCCAGCAGCCAAGGAATTTTCTCCTACGGGCAGTACTTC. It is translated as CASSQGIFSYGQYF.

CDR3 coding DNA: TGTGCCTGGAGTGTCTCGGGGACTAATGAAAAACTGTTTTTT. Encoded protein: CAWSVSGTNEKLFF. The chain has TRBV30 and TRBJ1-4, with D unresolved. The CDR3 extends over 14 amino acids. CDR1 is GTSNPN, CDR2 SVGIG, per germline (reference sequence). Trimming stripped 0 bases from V and 2 bases from J, with 7 bases between.

V usage is TRBV7-2 and J usage is TRBJ2-2, with a tentative D call TRBD2 (5 bases). The length of the CDR3 is 15 residues. V lost 1 base to trimming and J lost 6 bases, with 12 bases between them. Germline assignment: CDR1 SGHTA and CDR2 FQGNSA. CDR3 DNA sequence: TGTGCCAGCAGCTTAGGTGGAGTAGCGCCCGGGGAGCTGTTTTTT. Translation: CASSLGGVAPGELFF.

The rearrangement links TRBV27 to TRBJ1-5; 9 bases align to TRBD1. J was trimmed by 3 bases and V by 2 bases; bases with no gene match: 2. Germline V CDR1 and CDR2: MNHEY, SMNVEV (reference sequence). The CDR3 is made up of 15 amino acids. DNA for the CDR3: TGTGCCAGCAGTTTAACAGGGGGCGTCAATCAGCCCCAGCATTTT. This translates into CASSLTGGVNQPQHF.

This clone showed up just once. The chain employs TRBV5-6 and TRBJ1-4, with D perhaps TRBD1 (5 bases). Between the trimmed V and J ends, which lost 4 bases and 7 bases, there was a span of 14 bases. Germline CDR1 is SGHDT and CDR2 is YYEEEE. The CDR3 has 14 residues. This CDR3 reads CASSRGTGIEKLFF. CDR3 sequence (DNA): TGTGCCAGCAGCCGCGGGACGGGAATTGAAAAACTGTTTTTT.

V and J are TRBV25-1 and TRBJ1-2; weak D call: TRBD1 (5 bases). CDR1 is MGHDK and CDR2 is SYGVNS in the germline V gene. This CDR3 is built from 12 residues. Trimming pared 4 bases from V and 8 bases from J, leaving 11 bases between. The CDR3 DNA sequence: TGTGCCAGCAGTGCCGGGGGTAGGGGCTACACCTTC. Translated: CASSAGGRGYTF.

The genes are TRBV30 and TRBJ1-1; D is unresolved. Germline values: CDR1 GTSNPN, CDR2 SVGIG (reference sequence). The CDR3 is 13 amino acids. V lost 5 bases and J lost 1, with 11 bases in between. Here the CDR3 DNA reads TGTGCCTGGGCCCAAGATAGGAACACTGAAGCTTTCTTT. Amino acid sequence: CAWAQDRNTEAFF.

The CDR3 reads CAWRGATSGSFTDTQYF. CDR3 in DNA: TGTGCCTGGAGAGGTGCGACTAGCGGGAGCTTCACGGATACGCAGTATTTT. The V call is TRBV30, the J call TRBJ2-3, with 12 bases fitting TRBD2. The V gene end was trimmed by 3 bases and the J gene end by 6 bases; junction bases not matched to a gene: 13. Germline V gene data show CDR1 as GTSNPN and CDR2 as SVGIG (reference sequence). CDR3 length: 17 amino acids. The full variable domain, rest sourced from reference TRBV30 and TRBJ2-3, is SQTIHQWPATLVQPVGSPLSLECTVEGTSNPNLYWYRQAAGRGLQLLFYSVGIGQISSEVPQNLSASRPQDRQFILSSKKLLLSDSGFYLCAWRGATSGSFTDTQYFGPGTRLTVL.